These T cell receptor beta chains were read from a single sample in a study of T-cell reconstitution after alpha-beta-depleted transplantation in children. TCRdb ran MiXCR on the PCR reads and lists one entry per CDR3 protein. Among hundreds of thousands of distinct CDR3 sequences listed, nearly 8% were seen once. This specimen was peripheral blood, taken 360 days after TCRalphabeta/CD19-depleted stem cell transplant. These receptors were taken from a female patient aged 2 to 10 who had a stem cell transplant for Fanconi anemia, so the T cells may come from the graft donor. The CDR3 runs from the conserved cysteine through the conserved F or W. The D gene is left open where the match is weak. Some rows have no size entry. The others give once, few or many, or a class for an expanded clone.

clone_size j_call d_call v_call cdr3_nt cdr3_aa
few TRBJ1-5 - TRBV6-5 TGTGCCAGCAGTTTGGGACATATAAATCAGCCCCAGCATTTT CASSLGHINQPQHF
many TRBJ2-3 TRBD2 TRBV2 TGTGCCAGCACCCCGACTAGCGGGGCGACGACAGATACGCAGTATTTT CASTPTSGATTDTQYF
many TRBJ2-2 - TRBV6-2/TRBV6-3 TGTGCCAGCAGTTACGTGGGGGTCGGGTCCGGGGAGCTGTTTTTT CASSYVGVGSGELFF
- TRBJ2-3 - TRBV10-3 TGTGCCATCACCGCGGACGGCGCAGATACGCAGTATTTT CAITADGADTQYF
many TRBJ2-7 TRBD2 TRBV4-2 TGTGCCAGCAGCCAAGAGGCTAGCGGATCCTACGAGCAGTACTTC CASSQEASGSYEQYF
many TRBJ2-1 TRBD2 TRBV5-1 TGCGCCAGCAGCCTGCAGACGACTAGCGGGGACAATGAGCAGTTCTTC CASSLQTTSGDNEQFF
few TRBJ1-1 - TRBV12-3/TRBV12-4 TGTGCCAGCAGTTTGATAGGGGGGGGGGCTTTCTTT CASSLIGGGAFF
few TRBJ1-1 - TRBV30 TGTGCCTGGACGTTCAGGCCGATGAACACTGAAGCTTTCTTT CAWTFRPMNTEAFF
many TRBJ2-3 - TRBV29-1 TGCAGCGTTGGGAGGCTAGCGCTCAGAGGGGAGGATACGCAGTATTTT CSVGRLALRGEDTQYF
many TRBJ1-5 TRBD1 TRBV20-1 TGCAGTGCTCCGAGGGGGCCGCAACAGCCCCAGCATTTT CSAPRGPQQPQHF
many TRBJ2-5 - TRBV28 TGTGCCAGCACGGACTACAGACGTTGGGGAGAGACCCAGTACTTC CASTDYRRWGETQYF
many TRBJ2-7 TRBD1 TRBV5-1 TGCGCCAGCAGCTTATGGGAAGGACAGGGGCCCTACGAGCAGTACTTC CASSLWEGQGPYEQYF
many TRBJ1-6 - TRBV11-2 TGTGCCAGCAGACCTGGCGGATCTCGGAAATCACCCCTCCACTTT CASRPGGSRKSPLHF
- TRBJ2-4 TRBD2 TRBV9 TGTGCCAGCAGCCCCGGGAGGGGAAAAAACATTCAGTACTTC CASSPGRGKNIQYF
many TRBJ2-1 - TRBV7-9 TGTGCCAGCAGCGGGTCCGAGCAGTTCTTC CASSGSEQFF
few TRBJ2-6 - TRBV5-1 TGCGCCAGCAGCACCCGGGCCCCATCTGGGGCCAACGTCCTGACTTTC CASSTRAPSGANVLTF
few TRBJ1-3 TRBD1 TRBV14 TGTGCCAGCAGCCGATCCTACAGGGGACTAGATTTATACTCTGGAAACACCATATATTTT CASSRSYRGLDLYSGNTIYF
- TRBJ1-2 - TRBV12-3/TRBV12-4 TGTGCCAGCAGTTTAGATAGGGGATCGGGGTATGGCTACACCTTC CASSLDRGSGYGYTF